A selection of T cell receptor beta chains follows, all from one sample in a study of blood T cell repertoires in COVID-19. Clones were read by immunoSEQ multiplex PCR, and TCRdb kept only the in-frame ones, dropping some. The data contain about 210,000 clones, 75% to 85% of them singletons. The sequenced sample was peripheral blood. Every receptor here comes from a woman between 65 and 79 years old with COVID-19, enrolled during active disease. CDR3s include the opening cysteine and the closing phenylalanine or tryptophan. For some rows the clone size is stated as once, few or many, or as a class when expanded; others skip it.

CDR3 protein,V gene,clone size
CAWGRGERNQPQHF,TRBV30,-
CSAPLAYEQYF,TRBV20-1,-
CASSLAGGPGETQYF,TRBV3-1/TRBV3-2,-
CASSVEVGANEQFF,TRBV9,-
CASSLSGGGTEAFF,TRBV28,once
CAWSADRNDQPQHF,TRBV30,-
CASSITDRTTGELFF,TRBV19,few
CASSVTTSGVLNEQFF,TRBV3-1/TRBV3-2,once
CASSWAGTGGQETQYF,TRBV5-1,few
CAISESTGDSYNEQFF,TRBV10-3,-
CASSRMGASYEQYF,TRBV7-9,-
CASSPYFNTEAFF,TRBV4-3,-
CASSRGRAYNEQFF,TRBV14,-
CASSEVRGKLFF,TRBV6-1,-
CASGRGTYEQYF,TRBV7-9,-